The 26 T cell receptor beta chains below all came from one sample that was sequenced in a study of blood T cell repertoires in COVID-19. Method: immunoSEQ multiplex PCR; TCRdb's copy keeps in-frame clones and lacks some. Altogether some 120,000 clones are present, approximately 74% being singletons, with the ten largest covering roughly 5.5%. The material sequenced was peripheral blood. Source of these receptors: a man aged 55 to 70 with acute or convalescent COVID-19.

This CDR3 reads CATSRERRRRGKTYNEQFF. The DNA for the CDR3 is TGTGCCACCAGCAGAGAGAGGAGAAGGAGGGGTAAGACCTACAATGAGCAGTTCTTC. This rearrangement joins TRBV15 to TRBJ2-1, with a weak D call TRBD2 (6 bases). V lost 0 bases and J 2 bases, leaving 20 bases between the germline ends. This CDR3 has 19 residues. The V gene's germline CDR1 is LNHNV and CDR2 YYDKDF (reference sequence).

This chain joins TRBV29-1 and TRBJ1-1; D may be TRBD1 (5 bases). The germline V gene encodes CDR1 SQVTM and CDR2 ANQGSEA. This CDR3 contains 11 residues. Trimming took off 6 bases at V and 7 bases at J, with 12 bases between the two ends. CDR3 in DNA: TGCAGCGTCGCGGGGCAGATTGAAGCTTTCTTT. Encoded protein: CSVAGQIEAFF.

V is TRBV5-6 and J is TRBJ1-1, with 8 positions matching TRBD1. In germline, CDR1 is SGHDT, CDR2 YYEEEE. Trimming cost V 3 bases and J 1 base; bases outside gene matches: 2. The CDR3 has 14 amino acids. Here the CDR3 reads CASSWGTGNTEAFF. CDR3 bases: TGTGCCAGCAGCTGGGGGACAGGGAACACTGAAGCTTTCTTT.

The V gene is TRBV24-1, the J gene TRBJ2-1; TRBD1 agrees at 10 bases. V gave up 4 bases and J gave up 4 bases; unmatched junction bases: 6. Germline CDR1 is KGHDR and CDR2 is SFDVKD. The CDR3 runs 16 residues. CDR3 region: CATSEGPGQGYNEQFF. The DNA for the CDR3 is TGTGCCACCAGTGAAGGACCGGGACAGGGGTACAATGAGCAGTTCTTC.

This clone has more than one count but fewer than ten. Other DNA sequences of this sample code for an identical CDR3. The CDR3 sequence: CASSLDRPNTGELFF. The CDR3 coding sequence is TGCGCCAGCAGCTTGGACAGGCCGAACACCGGGGAGCTGTTTTTT. The genes are TRBV5-1 and TRBJ2-2; tentatively, D is TRBD1 (5 bases). The CDR3 length is 15 residues. Germline V gives CDR1 SGHRS, CDR2 YFSETQ. The V end lost 0 bases, the J end lost 0 bases, and 6 bases lay between the germline ends.

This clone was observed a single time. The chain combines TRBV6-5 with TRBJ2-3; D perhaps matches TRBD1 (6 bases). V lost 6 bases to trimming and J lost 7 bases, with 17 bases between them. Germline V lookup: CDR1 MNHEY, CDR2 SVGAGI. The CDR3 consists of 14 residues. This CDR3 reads CASRDRTAAYTQYF. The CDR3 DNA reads TGTGCCAGCAGGGATAGGACAGCCGCGTATACGCAGTATTTT.

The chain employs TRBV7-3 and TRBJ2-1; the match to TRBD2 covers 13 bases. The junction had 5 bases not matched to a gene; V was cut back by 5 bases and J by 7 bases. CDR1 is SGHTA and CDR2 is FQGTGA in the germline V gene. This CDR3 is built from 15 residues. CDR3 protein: CASSLGLAGENEQFF. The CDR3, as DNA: TGTGCCAGCAGCCTTGGACTAGCGGGGGAAAATGAGCAGTTCTTC. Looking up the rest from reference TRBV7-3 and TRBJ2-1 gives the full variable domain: GAGVSQTPSNKVTEKGKYVELRCDPISGHTALYWYRQSLGQGPEFLIYFQGTGAADDSGLPNDRFFAVRPEGSVSTLKIQRTERGDSAVYLCASSLGLAGENEQFFGPGTRLTVL.

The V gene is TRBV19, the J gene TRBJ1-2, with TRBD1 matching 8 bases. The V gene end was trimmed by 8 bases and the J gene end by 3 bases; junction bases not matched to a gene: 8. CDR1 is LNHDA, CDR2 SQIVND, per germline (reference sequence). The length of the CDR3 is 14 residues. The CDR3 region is CASAGGRWDYGYTF. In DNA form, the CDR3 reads TGTGCCAGTGCAGGGGGCAGGTGGGACTATGGCTACACCTTC.

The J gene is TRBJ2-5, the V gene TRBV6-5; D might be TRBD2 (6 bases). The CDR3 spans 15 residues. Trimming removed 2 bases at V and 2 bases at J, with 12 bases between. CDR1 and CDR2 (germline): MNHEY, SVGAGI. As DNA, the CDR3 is TGTGCCAGCAGTTACGATCGGACTATACAAGAGACCCAGTACTTC. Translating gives CASSYDRTIQETQYF.

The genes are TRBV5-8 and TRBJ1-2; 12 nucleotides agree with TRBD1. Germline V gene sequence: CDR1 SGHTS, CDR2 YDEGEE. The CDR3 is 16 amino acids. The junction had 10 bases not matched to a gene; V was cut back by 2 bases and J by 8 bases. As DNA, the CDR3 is TGTGCCAGCAGCTTCGGGACAGGGGGCTCAGTACGGGGCTACACCTTC. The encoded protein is CASSFGTGGSVRGYTF.

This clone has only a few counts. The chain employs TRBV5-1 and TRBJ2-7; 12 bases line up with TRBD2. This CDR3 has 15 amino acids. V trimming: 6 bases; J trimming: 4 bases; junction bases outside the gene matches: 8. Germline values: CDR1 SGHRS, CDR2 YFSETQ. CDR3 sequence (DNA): TGCGCCAGCAATAAACTAGCGGGGGGCCAGTACGAGCAGTACTTC. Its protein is CASNKLAGGQYEQYF.

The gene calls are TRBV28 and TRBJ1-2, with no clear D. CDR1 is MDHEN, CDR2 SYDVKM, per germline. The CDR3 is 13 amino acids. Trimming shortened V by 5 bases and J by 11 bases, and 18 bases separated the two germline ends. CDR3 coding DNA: TGTGCCAGCAGTGGCGCAGGCCTTAGGATTTACACCTTC. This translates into CASSGAGLRIYTF.

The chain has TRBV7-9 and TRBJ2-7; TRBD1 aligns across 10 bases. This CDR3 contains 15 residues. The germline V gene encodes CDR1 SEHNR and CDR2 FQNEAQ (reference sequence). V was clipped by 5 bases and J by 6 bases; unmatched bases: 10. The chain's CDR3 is CASSHRDRGMGEQYF. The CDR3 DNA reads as TGTGCCAGCAGCCACCGGGACAGGGGAATGGGCGAGCAGTACTTC.

The CDR3 coding sequence is TGCGCCAGCAGCTTGTACAGGGGGCGAGAAAAACTGTTTTTT. This gives the protein CASSLYRGREKLFF. This rearrangement joins TRBV5-1 to TRBJ1-4, with TRBD1 identical over 9 bases. Germline V gene sequence: CDR1 SGHRS, CDR2 YFSETQ. V dropped 1 base and J dropped 8; count of bases not matched to a gene: 3. This CDR3 is 14 amino acids long.

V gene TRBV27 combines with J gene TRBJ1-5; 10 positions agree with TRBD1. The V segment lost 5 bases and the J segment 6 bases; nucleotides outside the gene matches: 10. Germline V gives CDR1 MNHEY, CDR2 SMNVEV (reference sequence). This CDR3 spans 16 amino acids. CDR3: CASSPAGQGPFQPQHF. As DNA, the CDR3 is TGTGCCAGCAGTCCCGCGGGACAGGGGCCCTTTCAGCCCCAGCATTTT.

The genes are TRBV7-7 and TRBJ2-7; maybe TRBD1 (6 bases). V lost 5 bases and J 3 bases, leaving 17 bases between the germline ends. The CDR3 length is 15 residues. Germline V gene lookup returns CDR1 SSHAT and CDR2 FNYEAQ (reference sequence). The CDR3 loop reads CASSPDLGALYEQYF. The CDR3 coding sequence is TGTGCCAGCAGCCCAGACCTGGGGGCCCTCTACGAGCAGTACTTC.

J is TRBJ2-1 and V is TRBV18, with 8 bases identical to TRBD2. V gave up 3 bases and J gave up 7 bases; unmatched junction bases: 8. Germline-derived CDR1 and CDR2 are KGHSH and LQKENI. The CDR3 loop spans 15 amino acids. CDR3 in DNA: TGTGCCAGCTCACCCGGGACTAGAAGAGGGAATGAGCAGTTCTTC. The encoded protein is CASSPGTRRGNEQFF.

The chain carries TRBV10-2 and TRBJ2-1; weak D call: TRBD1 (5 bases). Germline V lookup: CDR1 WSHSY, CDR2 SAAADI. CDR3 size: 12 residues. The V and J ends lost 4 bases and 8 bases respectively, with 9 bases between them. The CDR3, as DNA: TGCGCCAGCAGTGTTCAGGGCGATGAGCAGTTCTTC. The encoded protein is CASSVQGDEQFF.

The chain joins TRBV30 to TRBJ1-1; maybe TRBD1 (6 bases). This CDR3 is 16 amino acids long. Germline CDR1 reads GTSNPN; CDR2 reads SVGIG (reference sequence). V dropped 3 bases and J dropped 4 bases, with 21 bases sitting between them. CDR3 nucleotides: TGTGCCTGGAGGGGGGGGAATGGCAGGGGTAGCACTGAAGCTTTCTTT. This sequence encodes CAWRGGNGRGSTEAFF.

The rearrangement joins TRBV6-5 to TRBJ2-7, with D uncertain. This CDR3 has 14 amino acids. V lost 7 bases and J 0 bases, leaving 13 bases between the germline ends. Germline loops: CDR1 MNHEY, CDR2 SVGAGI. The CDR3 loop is CASTLDMLSYEQYF. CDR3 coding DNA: TGTGCCAGCACCCTCGACATGCTCTCCTACGAGCAGTACTTC.

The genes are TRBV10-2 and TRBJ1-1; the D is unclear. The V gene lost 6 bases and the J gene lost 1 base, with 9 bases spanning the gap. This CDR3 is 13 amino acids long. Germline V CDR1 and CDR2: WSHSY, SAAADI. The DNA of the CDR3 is TGCGCCAGCAGGGGCCGGTCGAACACTGAAGCTTTCTTT. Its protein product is CASRGRSNTEAFF.

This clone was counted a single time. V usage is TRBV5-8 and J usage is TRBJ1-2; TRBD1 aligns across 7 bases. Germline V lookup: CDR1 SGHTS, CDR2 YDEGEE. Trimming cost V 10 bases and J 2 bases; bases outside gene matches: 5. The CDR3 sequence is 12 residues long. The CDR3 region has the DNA TGTGCCCCAACGACAGGGAACTATGGCTACACCTTC. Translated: CAPTTGNYGYTF.

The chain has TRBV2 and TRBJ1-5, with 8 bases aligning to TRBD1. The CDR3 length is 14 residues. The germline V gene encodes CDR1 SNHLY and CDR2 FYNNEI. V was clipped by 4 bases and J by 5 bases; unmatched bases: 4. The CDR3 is CASSGQGSDQPQHF. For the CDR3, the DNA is TGTGCCAGCAGTGGACAGGGGTCGGATCAGCCCCAGCATTTT. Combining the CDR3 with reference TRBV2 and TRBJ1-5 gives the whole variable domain EPEVTQTPSHQVTQMGQEVILRCVPISNHLYFYWYRQILGQKVEFLVSFYNNEISEKSEIFDDQFSVERPDGSNFTLKIRSTKLEDSAMYFCASSGQGSDQPQHFGDGTRLSIL.

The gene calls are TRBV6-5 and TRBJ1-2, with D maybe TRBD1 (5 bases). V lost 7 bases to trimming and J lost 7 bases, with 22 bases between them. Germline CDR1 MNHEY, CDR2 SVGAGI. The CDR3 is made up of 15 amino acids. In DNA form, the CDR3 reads TGTGCCAGCACCCCTGTTGCGGGGGGTTTGGCTGGCTACACCTTC. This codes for CASTPVAGGLAGYTF.

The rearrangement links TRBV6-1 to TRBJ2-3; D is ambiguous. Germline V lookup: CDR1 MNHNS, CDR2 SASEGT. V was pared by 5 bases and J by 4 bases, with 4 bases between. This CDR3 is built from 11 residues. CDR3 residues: CASSSADTQYF. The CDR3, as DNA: TGTGCCAGCAGTTCGGCAGATACGCAGTATTTT.

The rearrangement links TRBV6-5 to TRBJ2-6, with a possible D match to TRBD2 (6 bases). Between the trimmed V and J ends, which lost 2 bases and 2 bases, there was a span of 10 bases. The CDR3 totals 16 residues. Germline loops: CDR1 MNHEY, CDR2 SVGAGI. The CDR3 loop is CASSYERAAGANVLTF. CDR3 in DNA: TGTGCCAGCAGTTACGAGCGGGCGGCTGGGGCCAACGTCCTGACTTTC.